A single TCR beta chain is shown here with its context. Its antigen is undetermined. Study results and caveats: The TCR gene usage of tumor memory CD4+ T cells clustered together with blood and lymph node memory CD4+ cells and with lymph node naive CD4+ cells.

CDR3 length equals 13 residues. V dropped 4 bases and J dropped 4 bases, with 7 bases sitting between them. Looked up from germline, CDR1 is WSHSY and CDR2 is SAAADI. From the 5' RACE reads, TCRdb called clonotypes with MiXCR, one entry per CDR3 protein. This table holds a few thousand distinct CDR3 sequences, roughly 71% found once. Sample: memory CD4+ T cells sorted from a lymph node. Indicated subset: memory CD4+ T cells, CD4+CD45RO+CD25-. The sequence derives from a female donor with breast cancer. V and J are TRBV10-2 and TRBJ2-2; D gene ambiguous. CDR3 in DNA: TGCGCCAGCAGTGGAAGACGCACCGGGGAGCTGTTTTTT. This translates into CASSGRRTGELFF.